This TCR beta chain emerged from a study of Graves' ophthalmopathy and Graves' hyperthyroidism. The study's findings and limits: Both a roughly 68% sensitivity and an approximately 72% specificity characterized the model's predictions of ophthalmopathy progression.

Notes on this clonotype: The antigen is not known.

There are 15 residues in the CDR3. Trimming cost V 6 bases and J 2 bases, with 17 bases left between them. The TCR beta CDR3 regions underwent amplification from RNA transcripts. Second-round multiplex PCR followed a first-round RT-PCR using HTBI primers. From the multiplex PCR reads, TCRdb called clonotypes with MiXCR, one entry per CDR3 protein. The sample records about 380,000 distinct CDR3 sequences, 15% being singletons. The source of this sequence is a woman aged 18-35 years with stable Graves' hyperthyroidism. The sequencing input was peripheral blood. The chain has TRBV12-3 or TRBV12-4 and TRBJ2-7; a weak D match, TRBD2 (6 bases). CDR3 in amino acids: CASSPDLAFPYEQYF. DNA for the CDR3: TGTGCCAGCAGCCCCGATCTAGCGTTCCCCTACGAGCAGTACTTC.